The 29 T cell receptor beta chains below all came from one sample that was sequenced in a study of cytomegalovirus exposure and HLA in healthy donors. The study ran its PCR with 60 Vbeta and 13 Jbeta primers. This table comes from immunoSEQ multiplex PCR, and its TCRdb copy is limited to in-frame clones, with some not included. Of 180,000 or so clones in the sample, 65% to 80% are singletons; the top ten hold about 2.5%. Specimen: PBMCs. The receptor source for this set is a woman aged 30 to 39 in good health and CMV-seropositive.

The J gene is TRBJ1-3, the V gene TRBV4-2, with D unclear. The CDR3 covers 15 residues. CDR1 is LGHNA, CDR2 YNFKEQ, per germline. The V and J ends lost 3 bases and 0 bases respectively, with 9 bases between them. This CDR3 reads CASSQDWSSGNTIYF. CDR3 bases: TGTGCCAGCAGCCAGGACTGGAGCTCTGGAAACACCATATATTTT.

The chain carries TRBV4-1 and TRBJ2-1; a weak D match, TRBD2 (5 bases). Germline CDR1 MGHRA, CDR2 YSYEKL. Trimming took off 0 bases at V and 7 bases at J, with 16 bases between the two ends. This CDR3 is 16 amino acids long. The CDR3 here is CASSQDLMGSGNEQFF. DNA of the CDR3: TGCGCCAGCAGCCAAGATCTAATGGGGAGCGGTAATGAGCAGTTCTTC.

The J gene is TRBJ2-7, the V gene TRBV28, with a tentative D call TRBD2 (5 bases). Germline assignment: CDR1 MDHEN and CDR2 SYDVKM. The CDR3 consists of 14 residues. V shed 5 bases and J shed 9 bases, with 20 bases lying between them. This chain's CDR3 is CASSRGPQESGQYF. In DNA form, the CDR3 reads TGTGCCAGCAGTCGTGGGCCCCAGGAGAGCGGGCAGTACTTC.

This clone turned up a few times. The CDR3 spells CASSVETSAGETQYF. The CDR3 DNA is TGTGCCAGCAGCGTAGAAACCTCCGCGGGGGAGACCCAGTACTTC. The chain is built from TRBV9 and TRBJ2-5, with a tentative D call TRBD2 (6 bases). There are 15 residues in the CDR3. Trimming removed 0 bases from V and 5 bases from J, with 14 bases in between. CDR1 and CDR2 (germline): SGDLS, YYNGEE. The whole variable domain, remainder taken from reference TRBV9 and TRBJ2-5, is DSGVTQTPKHLITATGQRVTLRCSPRSGDLSVYWYQQSLDQGLQFLIQYYNGEERAKGNILERFSAQQFPDLHSELNLSSLELGDSALYFCASSVETSAGETQYFGPGTRLLVL.

In the case of this clone: Other DNA sequences in this sample translate to the same CDR3. This chain uses TRBV6-1 with TRBJ1-4; 8 nucleotides match TRBD1. This CDR3 is built from 13 residues. CDR1 is MNHNS and CDR2 is SASEGT in the germline V gene. Trimming took 6 bases from V and 7 from J; bases not matched to a gene: 4. The CDR3 loop is CASSRGRGEKLFF. The CDR3 nucleotides are TGTGCCAGCAGCAGGGGGCGGGGTGAAAAACTGTTTTTT.

This clone occurred many times. The rearrangement joins TRBV4-2 to TRBJ1-2, with a possible D match to TRBD1 (6 bases). V lost 4 bases, J lost 6 bases, and 15 bases lay in between. Germline CDR1 is LGHNA and CDR2 is YNFKEQ. CDR3 size: 14 residues. The CDR3: CASSRTGGPDGYTF. In DNA, the CDR3 is TGTGCCAGCAGCCGGACGGGGGGCCCGGATGGCTACACCTTC.

This clone came up a few times. This rearrangement joins TRBV7-2 to TRBJ1-4; D gene unclear. CDR1 is SGHTA, CDR2 FQGNSA, per germline. The ends were cut back, 1 base at V and 5 bases at J, with 11 bases in the middle. This CDR3 comprises 15 residues. The CDR3 spells CASSLDGRTNEKLFF. For the CDR3, the DNA is TGTGCCAGCAGCTTAGATGGGAGGACGAATGAAAAACTGTTTTTT.

The V gene is TRBV18, the J gene TRBJ1-1; 9 bases map to TRBD1. This CDR3 is built from 14 residues. Germline CDR1 KGHSH, CDR2 LQKENI. The V segment lost 4 bases and the J segment 4 bases; nucleotides outside the gene matches: 4. The CDR3 region has the DNA TGTGCCAGCTCACTACAGGGGGCTGGCACTGAAGCTTTCTTT. This codes for CASSLQGAGTEAFF.

A single count supports this clone. This sequence joins TRBV2 and TRBJ2-7; D perhaps matches TRBD1 (6 bases). Looked up from germline, CDR1 is SNHLY and CDR2 is FYNNEI. The V end lost 2 bases, the J end lost 3 bases, and 8 bases lay between the germline ends. CDR3 length: 13 residues. This CDR3 is CASSETDSYEQYF. The CDR3 DNA reads as TGTGCCAGCAGTGAAACGGACAGCTACGAGCAGTACTTC.

In this sample, this clone turned up a few times. The chain carries TRBV7-2 and TRBJ2-1; TRBD1 might be the D (5 bases). The CDR3 has 12 amino acids. The V and J ends lost 4 bases and 8 bases respectively, with 9 bases between them. In germline, CDR1 is SGHTA, CDR2 FQGNSA. DNA for the CDR3: TGTGCCAGCAGCTGGGGCCGGGATGAGCAGTTCTTC. Amino acids: CASSWGRDEQFF.

The genes are TRBV16 and TRBJ1-5; D might be TRBD1 (5 bases). Per germline, CDR1 KGHSY and CDR2 FQNENV. There are 15 residues in the CDR3. The V end was cut by 6 bases, the J end by 0 bases, with 12 bases between. For the CDR3, the DNA is TGTGCCAGCAGTCTACAGGCTCATAGCAATCAGCCCCAGCATTTT. Protein: CASSLQAHSNQPQHF.

This sequence joins TRBV15 and TRBJ2-7; TRBD1 matches at 8 bases. This CDR3 comprises 15 residues. Germline V gives CDR1 LNHNV, CDR2 YYDKDF (reference sequence). With V trimmed by 4 bases and J by 3 bases, 8 bases remained unmatched. CDR3 DNA sequence: TGTGCCACCAGCACCCGGACAGGGCGCTACTACGAGCAGTACTTC. The encoded protein is CATSTRTGRYYEQYF.

The V and J genes are TRBV18 and TRBJ1-2; perhaps TRBD1 as D (6 bases). Per germline, CDR1 KGHSH and CDR2 LQKENI. This CDR3 has 15 amino acids. Trimming took 2 bases from V and 12 from J, leaving 22 bases between them. CDR3 DNA: TGTGCCAGCTCACCAAATCATGAGGACAGCGGGATCCACACCTTC. Residues: CASSPNHEDSGIHTF.

The rearrangement joins TRBV18 to TRBJ1-3, with TRBD1 matching 7 bases. The CDR3 consists of 16 residues. Germline V lookup: CDR1 KGHSH, CDR2 LQKENI. The V gene end was trimmed by 1 base and the J gene end by 3 bases; junction bases not matched to a gene: 6. The CDR3: CASSPLRQGRGNTIYF. CDR3 sequence (DNA): TGTGCCAGCTCACCACTACGACAGGGACGTGGAAACACCATATATTTT.

This chain links TRBV2 with TRBJ1-5; 7 nucleotides match TRBD1. This CDR3 spans 15 amino acids. Germline V CDR1 and CDR2: SNHLY, FYNNEI. With V trimmed by 7 bases and J by 7 bases, 13 bases remained unmatched. CDR3 bases: TGTGCCAGCACCCCGAGAGGGGGCGCCGACCAGCCCCAGCATTTT. Its translation: CASTPRGGADQPQHF.

This clone was picked up a small number of times. The chain links TRBV10-1 to TRBJ1-3, with D possibly being TRBD1 (5 bases). Germline CDR1 and CDR2: WNHNN and SYGVQD (reference sequence). V was pared by 7 bases and J by 0 bases, with 13 bases between. The CDR3 loop spans 15 amino acids. The CDR3 protein is CASKEPGLSGNTIYF. CDR3 bases: TGCGCCAGCAAGGAGCCGGGACTCTCTGGAAACACCATATATTTT.

The chain has TRBV11-3 and TRBJ2-5, with D perhaps matching TRBD2 (7 bases). This CDR3 is 17 amino acids long. Germline CDR1 SGHNT, CDR2 YENEEA. Trimming pared 2 bases from V and 5 bases from J, leaving 21 bases between. Here the CDR3 DNA reads TGTGCCAGCAGCTTACTACTGGCAGGGGAGGGTCGGGAGACCCAGTACTTC. Protein: CASSLLLAGEGRETQYF.

The J gene is TRBJ2-6, the V gene TRBV5-1, with D possibly matching TRBD1 (5 bases). This CDR3 has 17 residues. Trimming left V 0 bases short and J 2 bases short, with 12 bases between. Germline values: CDR1 SGHRS, CDR2 YFSETQ. CDR3: CASSLEAGRTGANVLTF. For the CDR3, the DNA is TGCGCCAGCAGCTTGGAAGCAGGGCGTACTGGGGCCAACGTCCTGACTTTC.

This chain joins TRBV7-2 and TRBJ2-3; TRBD2 matches 10 bases. In germline, CDR1 is SGHTA, CDR2 FQGNSA. The CDR3 runs to 16 residues. The ends lost 1 base at V and 5 bases at J; junction bases unmatched: 6. CDR3 sequence: CASSLEELAGRDTQYF. CDR3 nucleotide sequence: TGTGCCAGCAGCTTAGAGGAACTAGCGGGGAGAGATACGCAGTATTTT.

The rearrangement links TRBV14 to TRBJ2-6; 8 bases are a match to TRBD1. The CDR3 totals 11 residues. V gave up 6 bases and J gave up 17 bases; unmatched junction bases: 6. Per the germline V gene, CDR1 is SGHDN and CDR2 is FVKESK. CDR3 region: CASSTPGQVTF. The CDR3 DNA reads as TGTGCCAGCAGTACCCCGGGACAGGTGACTTTC.

This clone was seen a few times. This sequence joins TRBV9 and TRBJ2-3, with D possibly matching TRBD2 (6 bases). The CDR3 is 19 amino acids. Trimming took off 0 bases at V and 0 bases at J, with 20 bases between the two ends. The germline V gene has CDR1 SGDLS and CDR2 YYNGEE. The CDR3 loop is CASSVVPPMGGVSTDTQYF. In nucleotides, the CDR3 is TGTGCCAGCAGCGTAGTGCCCCCGATGGGCGGGGTTAGCACAGATACGCAGTATTTT.

This clone was recorded a few times. This chain links TRBV14 with TRBJ1-2; a possible D gene is TRBD1 (5 bases). This CDR3 contains 15 residues. CDR1 and CDR2 (germline): SGHDN, FVKESK. Trimming took off 4 bases at V and 2 bases at J, with 14 bases between the two ends. CDR3 coding DNA: TGTGCCAGCAGCCGGTATCAGGGAACCAACTATGGCTACACCTTC. Amino acids: CASSRYQGTNYGYTF.

The V gene is TRBV16, the J gene TRBJ2-5; D gene uncertain. Gene TRBJ2-7 matches the end of the DNA better, so the J call may be wrong. Germline V gene data show CDR1 as KGHSY and CDR2 as FQNENV. This CDR3 is 12 amino acids long. The CDR3 sequence is CASSQLGYEQYF. As DNA, the CDR3 is TGTGCCAGCAGCCAATTGGGCTACGAGCAGTACTTC.

The chain combines TRBV19 with TRBJ1-4; D not certain. Per the germline V gene, CDR1 is LNHDA and CDR2 is SQIVND (reference sequence). The V end lost 2 bases, the J end lost 5 bases, and 12 bases lay between the germline ends. This CDR3 has 15 amino acids. CDR3 DNA: TGTGCCAGTAGTATACTAAGAGGTCAGAATGAAAAACTGTTTTTT. This gives the protein CASSILRGQNEKLFF. Full variable domain (remainder filled in from reference TRBV19 and TRBJ1-4): DGGITQSPKYLFRKEGQNVTLSCEQNLNHDAMYWYRQDPGQGLRLIYYSQIVNDFQKGDIAEGYSVSREKKESFPLTVTSAQKNPTAFYLCASSILRGQNEKLFFGSGTQLSVL.

The chain couples TRBV19 to TRBJ2-7; TRBD1 matches at 9 bases. Germline lookup yields CDR1 LNHDA and CDR2 SQIVND (reference sequence). V shed 3 bases and J 5 bases; nucleotides not matched to a gene: 5. This CDR3 region has 14 residues. CDR3 DNA sequence: TGTGCCAGTAGTATCCGGGACAGGGCCCACGAGCAGTACTTC. Encoded protein: CASSIRDRAHEQYF.

The chain has TRBV7-9 and TRBJ1-2; D call uncertain. The CDR3 runs to 10 residues. Per germline, CDR1 SEHNR and CDR2 FQNEAQ (reference sequence). V was trimmed by 3 bases and J by 13 bases, leaving 9 bases between them. The CDR3 is CASSLEGFTF. The CDR3 DNA is TGTGCCAGCAGCTTGGAGGGATTCACCTTC. The full variable domain, completed using reference TRBV7-9 and TRBJ1-2, is DTGVSQNPRHKITKRGQNVTFRCDPISEHNRLYWYRQTLGQGPEFLTYFQNEAQLEKSRLLSDRFSAERPKGSFSTLEIQRTEQGDSAMYLCASSLEGFTFGSGTRLTVV.

The chain recombines TRBV18 with TRBJ2-5; 13 bases line up with TRBD2. Per germline, CDR1 KGHSH and CDR2 LQKENI. The CDR3 runs 16 residues. V dropped 8 bases and J dropped 1; count of bases not matched to a gene: 7. The chain's CDR3 is CASTFRTSGGQETQYF. In DNA, the CDR3 is TGTGCCAGCACATTCCGGACTAGCGGGGGCCAAGAGACCCAGTACTTC.

The chain is built from TRBV29-1 and TRBJ2-1, with 9 nucleotides matching TRBD2. Germline V CDR1 and CDR2: SQVTM, ANQGSEA. V shed 7 bases, J shed 6 bases, and the junction held 4 bases outside the gene matches. This CDR3 has 12 residues. CDR3 sequence reads: CSDGLAPNEQFF. CDR3 nucleotide sequence: TGCAGCGACGGACTAGCGCCCAATGAGCAGTTCTTC.

The J gene is TRBJ1-2, the V gene TRBV19; 11 bases map to TRBD1. V dropped 5 bases and J dropped 2; count of bases not matched to a gene: 13. The germline gives CDR1 LNHDA, CDR2 SQIVND (reference sequence). The CDR3 spans 18 residues. CDR3 nucleotides: TGTGCCAGTAGTCCCCACGGACGAGGGACAGGGGGGAACTATGGCTACACCTTC. This encodes CASSPHGRGTGGNYGYTF.